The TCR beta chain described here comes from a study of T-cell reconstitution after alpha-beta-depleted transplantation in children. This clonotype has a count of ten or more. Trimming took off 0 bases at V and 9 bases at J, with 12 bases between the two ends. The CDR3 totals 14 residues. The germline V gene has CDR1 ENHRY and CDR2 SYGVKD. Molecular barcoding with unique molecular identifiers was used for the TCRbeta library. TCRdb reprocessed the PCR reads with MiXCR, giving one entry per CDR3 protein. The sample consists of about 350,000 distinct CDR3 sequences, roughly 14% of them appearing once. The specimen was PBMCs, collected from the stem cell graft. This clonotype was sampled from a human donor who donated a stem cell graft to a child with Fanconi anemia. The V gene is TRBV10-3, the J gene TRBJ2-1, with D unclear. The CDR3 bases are TGTGCCATCAGTGAGTCGGCTAGTCAGGTTGAGCAGTTCTTC. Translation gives CAISESASQVEQFF.